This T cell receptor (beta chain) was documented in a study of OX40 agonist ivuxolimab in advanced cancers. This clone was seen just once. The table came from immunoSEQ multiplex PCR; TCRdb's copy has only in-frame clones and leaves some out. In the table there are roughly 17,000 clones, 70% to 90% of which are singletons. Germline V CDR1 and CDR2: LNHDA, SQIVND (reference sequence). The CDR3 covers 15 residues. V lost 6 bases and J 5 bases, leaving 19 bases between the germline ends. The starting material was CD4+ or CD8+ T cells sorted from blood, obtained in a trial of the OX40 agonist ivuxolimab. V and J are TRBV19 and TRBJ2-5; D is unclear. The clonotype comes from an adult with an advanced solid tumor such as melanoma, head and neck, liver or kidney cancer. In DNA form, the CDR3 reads TGTGCCAGTAGGGAACTGGGATGGGGATTGGAGACCCAGTACTTC. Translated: CASRELGWGLETQYF. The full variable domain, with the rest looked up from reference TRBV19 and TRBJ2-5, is DGGITQSPKYLFRKEGQNVTLSCEQNLNHDAMYWYRQDPGQGLRLIYYSQIVNDFQKGDIAEGYSVSREKKESFPLTVTSAQKNPTAFYLCASRELGWGLETQYFGPGTRLLVL.